The clone carrying this TCR beta chain was seen many times. No antigen is known for it. CDR3 regions of TCR beta were amplified from RNA transcripts. The library came from an HTBI-primed first-round RT-PCR and a second-round multiplex PCR. MiXCR, run by TCRdb on the multiplex PCR reads, gives a single entry per CDR3 protein. Of 500,000 to 700,000 distinct CDR3 sequences in the sample, less than 40% were seen once. These data are taken from a study of Graves' ophthalmopathy and Graves' hyperthyroidism. The study's findings and limits: Ophthalmopathy was separated from stable hyperthyroidism by a 13-signature model with roughly 91% sensitivity and 81.08% specificity.

The CDR3 consists of 16 residues. V gave up 5 bases and J gave up 5 bases, with 19 bases separating them. The germline V gene has CDR1 MNHNY and CDR2 SVGAGI (reference sequence). The sequenced material came from peripheral blood or thyroid tissue (not recorded which). The chain uses TRBV6-6 and TRBJ1-5; D is unclear. The sequence was obtained from an adult man with Graves' hyperthyroidism. CDR3 coding DNA: TGTGCCAGCAGTCCGCACATAAATCAGAGGGATCAGCCCCAGCATTTT. The encoded protein is CASSPHINQRDQPQHF.